A single sample is the source of the 5 T cell receptor beta chains below, sequenced in a study of neurological immune-mediated disorders. This sample's time point: longitudinal time-point 3. TCRdb recomputed calls from the 5' RACE reads with MiXCR, one row per CDR3 protein. This table has fewer than 55,000 distinct CDR3 sequences, approximately 12% appearing once. Sequenced sample: PBMCs. These receptors originate from a male donor with HTLV-1-associated myelopathy (HAM/TSP).

Ten or more counts support this clonotype. V gene TRBV24-1 combines with J gene TRBJ2-1; 13 nucleotides match TRBD2. Germline CDR1 and CDR2: KGHDR and SFDVKD. The CDR3 runs to 18 residues. V lost 4 bases, J lost 8 bases, and 13 bases stayed unmatched. The CDR3 is CATSEPGGGTSGIDEQFF. In DNA form, the CDR3 reads TGTGCCACCAGTGAGCCGGGGGGGGGGACTAGCGGGATCGATGAGCAGTTCTTC.

The chain combines TRBV5-1 with TRBJ2-7; D may be TRBD1 (6 bases). The CDR3 length is 18 residues. Germline lookup yields CDR1 SGHRS and CDR2 YFSETQ. Trimming left V 1 base short and J 0 bases short, with 20 bases between. The CDR3 nucleotides are TGCGCCAGCAGCTTGAGGCCTAATGGCAGGGGAGACTCCTACGAGCAGTACTTC. Protein sequence: CASSLRPNGRGDSYEQYF.

The table lists this clonotype with many counts. This chain joins TRBV7-2 and TRBJ1-4; 8 bases agree with TRBD1. V dropped 6 bases and J dropped 7; count of bases not matched to a gene: 7. This CDR3 has 14 residues. Per the germline V gene, CDR1 is SGHTA and CDR2 is FQGNSA. CDR3 sequence (DNA): TGTGCCAGCAGTCCAGGGGGCTCTAGTGAAAAACTGTTTTTT. Amino acids: CASSPGGSSEKLFF. Full variable domain (outside the CDR3, taken from reference TRBV7-2 and TRBJ1-4): GAGVSQSPSNKVTEKGKDVELRCDPISGHTALYWYRQSLGQGLEFLIYFQGNSAPDKSGLPSDRFSAERTGGSVSTLTIQRTQQEDSAVYLCASSPGGSSEKLFFGSGTQLSVL.

This clonotype was detected many times. The J gene is TRBJ1-2, the V gene TRBV4-3; D is unclear. CDR1 and CDR2 from the germline V gene are LGHNA and YSLEER. The CDR3 is 12 amino acids. V was trimmed by 3 bases and J by 2 bases, leaving 4 bases between them. The CDR3 DNA follows: TGCGCCAGCAGCCAGGGGAACTATGGCTACACCTTC. It yields the protein CASSQGNYGYTF.

A word on this clonotype: One base away lies a much larger clone, so this may be a sequencing read error. The V call is TRBV14, the J call TRBJ2-4; D is possibly TRBD2 (5 bases). Germline V lookup: CDR1 SGHDN, CDR2 FVKESK. V was clipped by 1 base and J by 2 bases, with 12 bases between them. The CDR3 is made up of 16 amino acids. This chain's CDR3 is CASSQVTTGSKNIQYF. The CDR3 DNA sequence: TGTGCCAGCAGCCAAGTTACGACGGGATCCAAAAACATTCAGTACTTC.